This T cell receptor beta chain was recorded in a study of monozygotic twins with inflammatory bowel disease. This CDR3 has 15 residues. Per the germline V gene, CDR1 is MGHRA and CDR2 is YSYEKL. Reprocessing the 5' RACE reads, TCRdb reports a single entry for every CDR3 protein and omits DNA. In total, the table holds over 200,000 distinct CDR3 sequences. This clonotype was obtained from a human donor with ulcerative colitis or Crohn's disease, or a healthy co-twin of an affected twin (not recorded which). V usage is TRBV4-1 and J usage is TRBJ2-7; checking the TCRdb D call of TRBD1 is not possible without DNA. The sequenced sample was blood. The CDR3 sequence is CASSQERNPADEQYF.